These T cell receptor beta chains were read from a single sample in a study of Graves' ophthalmopathy and Graves' hyperthyroidism. MiXCR, run by TCRdb on the multiplex PCR reads, gives a single entry per CDR3 protein. The sample holds approximately 640,000 distinct CDR3 sequences; roughly 39% are singletons and the top ten take more than 2.5%. Sequencing was performed on peripheral blood. Receptors originate from an adult man with Graves' ophthalmopathy. Each CDR3 is given with its conserved first and last residue. D genes are given only for firm matches. A row's size may be missing; if present it is once, few, many or a size class.

. | . | TRBJ1-6 | TRBV10-3 | TGTGCCAGCAGTTTAAGGCGAAATTCACCCCTCCACTTT | CASSLRRNSPLHF
TRBD2 | . | TRBJ2-5 | TRBV10-3 | TGTGCCACCTCGGGAGGGCCACGAGGACAAGAGACCCAGTACTTC | CATSGGPRGQETQYF
. | . | TRBJ2-5 | TRBV19 | TGTGCCAGTAGTAATTTCGGCAGGGGACCCCTCCAAGAGACCCAGTACTTC | CASSNFGRGPLQETQYF
. | many | TRBJ2-5 | TRBV5-1 | TGCGCCAGCAGGTGGGGGCAAGAGACCCAGTACTTC | CASRWGQETQYF
TRBD1 | . | TRBJ1-6 | TRBV5-1 | TGCGCCAGCAGCTTTCAGGGGGCGATTAATTCACCCCTCCACTTT | CASSFQGAINSPLHF
. | many | TRBJ1-1 | TRBV2 | TGTGCCAGCAGTGAATCGGGGGTAACTGAAGCTTTCTTT | CASSESGVTEAFF
. | . | TRBJ2-2 | TRBV6-5 | TGTGCCAGCAGTTCCCTCGCCGGGACCACCGGGGAGCTGTTTTTT | CASSSLAGTTGELFF
. | many | TRBJ2-5 | TRBV24-1 | TGTGCCACCGGGGGAGGGGACAGCAAAAAAGAGACCCAGTACTTC | CATGGGDSKKETQYF
TRBD2 | . | TRBJ2-5 | TRBV3-1 | TGTGCCAGCAGTTTAATTCTGGCGGGAGTTACCGAGACCCAGTACTTC | CASSLILAGVTETQYF
TRBD1 | many | TRBJ1-5 | TRBV5-5 | TGTGCCAGCAGACCCGGGACAGTCTATAGCAATCAGCCCCAGCATTTT | CASRPGTVYSNQPQHF
. | . | TRBJ1-4 | TRBV10-3 | TGTGCCATCAGGGGTGAACTGTTTTTT | CAIRGELFF
. | few | TRBJ1-5 | TRBV2 | TGTGCCAGCAGTGAAAAGAATCCTCCTAGCAATCAGCCCCAGCATTTT | CASSEKNPPSNQPQHF
. | few | TRBJ1-3 | TRBV7-3 | TGTGCCAGCAGCCTTTGGGCAGGGGCCGGAAACACCATATATTTT | CASSLWAGAGNTIYF
. | . | TRBJ1-2 | TRBV7-2 | TGTGCCAGCAGCTTAGCATACTCAAACTATGGCTACACCTTC | CASSLAYSNYGYTF
TRBD1 | many | TRBJ1-5 | TRBV2 | TGTGCCAGCACAGGGGGTTTGGGTAGCAATCAGCCCCAGCATTTT | CASTGGLGSNQPQHF
TRBD2 | . | TRBJ2-7 | TRBV9 | TGTGCCAGCAGTGACCCTTCGGGACTATTCAAGGGGTTC | CASSDPSGLFKGF
. | many | TRBJ2-7 | TRBV11-2 | TGTGCCAGCAGCGAGGGGGGGGACAGAGCCGACGAGCAGTACTTC | CASSEGGDRADEQYF
TRBD1 | many | TRBJ1-2 | TRBV2 | TGTGCCAGCAGTGGTCAGGACAGGGTCCATGGCTACACCTTC | CASSGQDRVHGYTF
TRBD1 | . | TRBJ1-6 | TRBV7-2 | TGCGCCAGCAGCCCCCTAGGGACAGCGGATTCACCCCTCCACTTT | CASSPLGTADSPLHF
TRBD1 | . | TRBJ1-2 | TRBV10-3 | TGTGCCATCAGTCCTACGCCGGGACAGTACCCCTATGGCTACACCTTC | CAISPTPGQYPYGYTF
. | many | TRBJ1-1 | TRBV5-1 | TGCGCCAGCAGCTTGGACGGGGCGAACACTGAAGCTTTCTTT | CASSLDGANTEAFF
. | once | TRBJ1-1 | TRBV11-1 | TGTGCCAGCTTAGTCGGGGAAGGCGACACTGAAGCTTTCTTT | CASLVGEGDTEAFF
TRBD1 | few | TRBJ2-7 | TRBV12-3/TRBV12-4 | TGTGCCAGCGGACAGGGGGCCTACGAGCAGTACTTC | CASGQGAYEQYF
. | . | TRBJ2-1 | TRBV7-9 | TGTGCCAGCAGCTTAACTCAGGTAGCTGAGCAGTTCTTC | CASSLTQVAEQFF
TRBD1 | . | TRBJ1-2 | TRBV20-1 | TGCAGTGCACAGACAGGGTATGGCTACACCTTC | CSAQTGYGYTF
. | many | TRBJ1-2 | TRBV4-1 | TGCGCCAGCAGCCAAGTACAGAGGCCTGGCTACACCTTC | CASSQVQRPGYTF
. | . | TRBJ2-2 | TRBV7-6 | TGTGCCAGCAGGGGGGTCACAAACGCGAACACCGGGGAGCTGTTTTTT | CASRGVTNANTGELFF
. | few | TRBJ2-7 | TRBV7-9 | TGTGCCAGCCGAAAACAGGGAATCTCCTACGAGCAGTACTTC | CASRKQGISYEQYF
. | many | TRBJ1-6 | TRBV11-2 | TGTGCCAGCAGCGACCGGGAGCTCCACTTT | CASSDRELHF
. | once | TRBJ2-2 | TRBV10-3 | TGTGCCATCAGGCCGGGGGCGGGGGAGCTGTTTTTT | CAIRPGAGELFF